This TCR beta chain was sequenced for a study of cytomegalovirus exposure and HLA in healthy donors. Background on the study: About 180 million T cells yielded 90 million to 130 million unique TCR beta sequences, as an earlier analysis found. Most donors, roughly 82% of some 400 genotyped, fell in the Caucasian-associated ancestry cluster. Overall study findings and caveats: The classifier reportedly diagnosed cytomegalovirus status with high specificity and sensitivity. CMV serostatus was the only immune exposure information that was available.

CDR3 length: 19 amino acids. V shed 4 bases and J 0 bases; nucleotides not matched to a gene: 11. Vbeta (60) and Jbeta (13) primers were used in the PCR. Assay used: immunoSEQ multiplex PCR; TCRdb lists only in-frame clones, some missing. This table has over 100,000 clones, 65% to 75% appearing once. About this clone: The antigen is undetermined.

The source material was PBMCs. This receptor was taken from a man aged 25 to 45 in good health and CMV-seropositive. The chain carries TRBV5-3 and TRBJ2-7; 15 bases map to TRBD2. Being an ORF, TRBV5-3 has a function that is uncertain. This CDR3 reads CARSPDSGLAGGNSYEQYF. The CDR3, as DNA: TGTGCCAGAAGCCCAGACTCGGGACTAGCGGGGGGAAACTCCTACGAGCAGTACTTC.